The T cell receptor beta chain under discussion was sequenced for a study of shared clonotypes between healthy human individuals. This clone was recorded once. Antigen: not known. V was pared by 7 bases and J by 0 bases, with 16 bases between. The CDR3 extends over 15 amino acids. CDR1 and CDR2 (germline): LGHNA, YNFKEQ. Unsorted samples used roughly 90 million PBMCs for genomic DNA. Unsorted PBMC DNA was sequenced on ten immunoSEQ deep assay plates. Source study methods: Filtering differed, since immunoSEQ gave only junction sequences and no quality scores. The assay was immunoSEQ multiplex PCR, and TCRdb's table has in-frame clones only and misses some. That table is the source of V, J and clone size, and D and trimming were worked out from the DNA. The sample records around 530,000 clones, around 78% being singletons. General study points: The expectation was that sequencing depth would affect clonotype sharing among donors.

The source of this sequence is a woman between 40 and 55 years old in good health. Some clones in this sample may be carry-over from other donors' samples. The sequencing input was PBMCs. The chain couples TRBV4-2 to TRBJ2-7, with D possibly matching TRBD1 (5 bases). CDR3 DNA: TGTGCCAGCACCCAGGGTGTGCCGAGCTCCTACGAGCAGTACTTC. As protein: CASTQGVPSSYEQYF.